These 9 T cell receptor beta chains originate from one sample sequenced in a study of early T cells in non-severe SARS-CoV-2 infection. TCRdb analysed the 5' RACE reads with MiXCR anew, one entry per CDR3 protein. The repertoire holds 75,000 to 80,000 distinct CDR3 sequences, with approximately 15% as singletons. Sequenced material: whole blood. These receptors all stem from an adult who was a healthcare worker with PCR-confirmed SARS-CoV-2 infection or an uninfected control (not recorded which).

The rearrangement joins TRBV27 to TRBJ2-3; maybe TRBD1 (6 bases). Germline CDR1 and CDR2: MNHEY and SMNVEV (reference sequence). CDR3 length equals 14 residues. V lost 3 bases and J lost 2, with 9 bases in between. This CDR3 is CASSFDRITDTQYF. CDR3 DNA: TGTGCCAGCAGTTTCGACAGGATCACAGATACGCAGTATTTT.

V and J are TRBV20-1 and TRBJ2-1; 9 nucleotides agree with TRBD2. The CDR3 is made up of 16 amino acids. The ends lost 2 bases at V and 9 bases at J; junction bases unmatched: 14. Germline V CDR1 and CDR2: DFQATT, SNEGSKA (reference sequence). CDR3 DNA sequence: TGCAGTGCTAGAAGGCCCAGCGGGAGGAACGGCGGTGAGCAGTTCTTC. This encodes CSARRPSGRNGGEQFF.

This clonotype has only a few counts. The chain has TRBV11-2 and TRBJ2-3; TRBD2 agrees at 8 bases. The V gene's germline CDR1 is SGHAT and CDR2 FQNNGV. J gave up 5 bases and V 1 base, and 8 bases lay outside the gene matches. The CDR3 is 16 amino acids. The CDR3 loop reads CASSLGISGNRDTQYF. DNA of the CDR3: TGTGCCAGCAGCTTAGGGATTAGCGGGAATAGAGATACGCAGTATTTT.

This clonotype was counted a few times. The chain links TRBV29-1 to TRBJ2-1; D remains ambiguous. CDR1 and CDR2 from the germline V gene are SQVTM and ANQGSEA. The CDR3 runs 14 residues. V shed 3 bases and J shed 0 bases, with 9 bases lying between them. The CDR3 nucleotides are TGCAGCGTTGAGGTAGCCCGCTCCTACAATGAGCAGTTCTTC. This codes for CSVEVARSYNEQFF.

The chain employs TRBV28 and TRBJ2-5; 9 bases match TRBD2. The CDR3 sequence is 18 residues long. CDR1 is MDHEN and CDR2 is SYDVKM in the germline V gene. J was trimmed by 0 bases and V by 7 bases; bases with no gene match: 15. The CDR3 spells CASTPALEAGGNQETQYF. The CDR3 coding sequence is TGTGCCAGCACCCCTGCCCTCGAAGCGGGGGGAAACCAAGAGACCCAGTACTTC.

The CDR3 nucleotides are TGTGCCAGTAGTATCGGTCAGCCCCAGCATTTT. Encoded protein: CASSIGQPQHF. The gene calls are TRBV19 and TRBJ1-5; D is uncertain. The CDR3 is made up of 11 amino acids. Germline assignment: CDR1 LNHDA and CDR2 SQIVND (reference sequence). The V end lost 3 bases, the J end lost 6 bases, and 3 bases lay between the germline ends.

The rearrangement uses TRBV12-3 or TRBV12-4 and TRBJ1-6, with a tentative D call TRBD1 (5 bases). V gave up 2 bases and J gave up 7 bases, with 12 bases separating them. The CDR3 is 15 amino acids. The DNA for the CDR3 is TGTGCCAGCAGTTTATCAGGGTCATCGAATTCACCCCTCCACTTT. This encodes CASSLSGSSNSPLHF.

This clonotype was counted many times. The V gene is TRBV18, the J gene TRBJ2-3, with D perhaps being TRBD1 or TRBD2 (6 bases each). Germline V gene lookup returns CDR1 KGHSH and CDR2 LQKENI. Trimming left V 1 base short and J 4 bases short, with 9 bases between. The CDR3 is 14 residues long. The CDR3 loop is CASSPQEGADTQYF. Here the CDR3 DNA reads TGTGCCAGCTCACCACAGGAGGGGGCAGATACGCAGTATTTT.

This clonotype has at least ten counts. DNA of the CDR3: TGTGCCAGCAGTGTCGACAGGGTGGCTGGGGCCAACGTCCTGACTTTC. It translates to CASSVDRVAGANVLTF. V usage is TRBV27 and J usage is TRBJ2-6, with 7 bases lining up with TRBD1. This CDR3 spans 16 amino acids. The germline V gene has CDR1 MNHEY and CDR2 SMNVEV (reference sequence). The V segment lost 5 bases and the J segment 2 bases; nucleotides outside the gene matches: 6.